The 8 T cell receptor beta chains in this list originate from one sample, sequenced in a study of response to subunit inactivated influenza vaccine (dated by TCRdb to the late 2010s). Libraries were made using RT-PCR. TCRdb records Illumina HiSeq 2500 as the sequencer. TCRdb passed the public sequencing reads through fastp at Q25 and MiXCR, retaining productive beta sequences. Rows merge per CDR3 protein into single entries with the most common DNA and genes. Within this sample are some 480,000 distinct CDR3 sequences, with approximately 10% of them counted one time only. The ten largest account for approximately 12% of the sample. The sample's time point label is to be understood as: more than 40 days after influenza vaccine administration. Sequences were derived from PBMCs from blood, sampled around seven weeks after vaccination. These receptors all come from a man aged 45-65 years who received an inactivated influenza vaccine. Donor details come from another sample of the same person, matched by shared clones.

This clonotype turned up a few times. The chain combines TRBV6-2 or TRBV6-3 with TRBJ2-4; the D gene is possibly TRBD1 (5 bases). Trimming pared 2 bases from V and 0 bases from J, leaving 8 bases between. Per the germline V gene, CDR1 is MNHEY and CDR2 is SVGEGT. CDR3 length: 15 amino acids. CDR3 amino acids: CASSYRGQAKNIQYF. For the CDR3, the DNA is TGTGCCAGCAGTTACAGGGGCCAAGCCAAAAACATTCAGTACTTC.

At least ten counts were recorded for this clonotype. This rearrangement joins TRBV29-1 to TRBJ2-3; no clear D gene. Germline V gene data show CDR1 as SQVTM and CDR2 as ANQGSEA. The ends were cut back, 7 bases at V and 6 bases at J, with 17 bases in the middle. This CDR3 has 13 amino acids. CDR3 DNA sequence: TGCAGCGGCTGGGCCGGGTCGGCGGATACGCAGTATTTT. This encodes CSGWAGSADTQYF.

This clonotype was seen a few times. This chain links TRBV20-1 with TRBJ1-1; D possibly corresponds to TRBD1 (6 bases). CDR1 is DFQATT and CDR2 is SNEGSKA in the germline V gene (reference sequence). This CDR3 contains 16 residues. Trimming shortened V by 2 bases and J by 0 bases, and 16 bases separated the two germline ends. CDR3 nucleotide sequence: TGCAGTGCTAGACTACCTAGGGGGGGCATGAACACTGAAGCTTTCTTT. Protein sequence: CSARLPRGGMNTEAFF.

This clonotype showed up many times. The chain links TRBV14 to TRBJ2-1, with D possibly matching TRBD2 (6 bases). CDR1 and CDR2 (germline): SGHDN, FVKESK. With 0 bases removed from V and 11 bases from J, the gap between germline ends came to 17 bases. The CDR3 loop spans 15 amino acids. CDR3 coding DNA: TGTGCCAGCAGCCAAGATGGGATACTAGCATCTCAGCAGTTCTTC. Its translation: CASSQDGILASQQFF.

In this sample, this clonotype turned up a few times. The rearrangement links TRBV6-1 to TRBJ2-7; tentatively, D is TRBD1 or TRBD2 (5 bases each). The V end was cut by 5 bases, the J end by 3 bases, with 14 bases between. This CDR3 contains 14 residues. Germline CDR1 reads MNHNS; CDR2 reads SASEGT. Written as DNA, the CDR3 is TGTGCCAGCAGTACCCGGGACGGCATCTACGAGCAGTACTTC. It codes for CASSTRDGIYEQYF.

Only a few counts were recorded for this clonotype. The CDR3 here is CASSPWFSGRALEQYF. The CDR3 DNA is TGTGCCAGCAGCCCTTGGTTTAGCGGGAGGGCCCTCGAGCAGTACTTC. The genes are TRBV7-2 and TRBJ2-7, with 11 bases identical to TRBD2. Germline CDR1 reads SGHTA; CDR2 reads FQGNSA. The CDR3 sequence is 16 residues long. The junction had 12 bases not matched to a gene; V was cut back by 5 bases and J by 6 bases.

This clonotype has ten or more counts. The rearrangement uses TRBV3-1 and TRBJ1-2, with 9 bases aligning to TRBD1. This CDR3 is built from 18 residues. V dropped 1 base and J dropped 5; count of bases not matched to a gene: 14. Germline V gene data show CDR1 as LGHDT and CDR2 as YNNKEL (reference sequence). This CDR3 is CASSQVLTRTGAIYGYTF. The CDR3 DNA reads as TGTGCCAGCAGCCAAGTTCTTACCCGGACAGGGGCTATTTATGGCTACACCTTC.

Only a few counts were recorded for this clonotype. The chain uses TRBV18 and TRBJ1-6; tentatively, D is TRBD1 (5 bases). Trimming removed 0 bases at V and 7 bases at J, with 13 bases between. Germline loops: CDR1 KGHSH, CDR2 LQKENI. This CDR3 has 16 residues. The CDR3 spells CASSPPSNPGNSPLHF. CDR3 nucleotides: TGTGCCAGCTCACCACCGTCCAACCCAGGGAATTCACCCCTCCACTTT.